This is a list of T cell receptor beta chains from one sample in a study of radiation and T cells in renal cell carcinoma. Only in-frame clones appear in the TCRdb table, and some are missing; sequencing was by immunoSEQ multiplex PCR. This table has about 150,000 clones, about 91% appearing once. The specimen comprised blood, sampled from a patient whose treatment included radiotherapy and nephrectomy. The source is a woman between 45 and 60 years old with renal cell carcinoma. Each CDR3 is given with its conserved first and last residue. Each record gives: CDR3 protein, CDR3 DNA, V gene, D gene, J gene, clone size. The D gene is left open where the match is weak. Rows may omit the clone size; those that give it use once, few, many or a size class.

CDR3 protein: CASSYGGEEQFF; CDR3 DNA: TGTGCCAGCAGCTACGGCGGCGAGGAGCAGTTCTTC; V gene: TRBV5-5; D gene: .; J gene: TRBJ2-1; clone size: .
CDR3 protein: CASNWVGGYTF; CDR3 DNA: TGTGCCAGCAACTGGGTCGGGGGCTACACCTTC; V gene: TRBV25-1; D gene: .; J gene: TRBJ1-2; clone size: few
CDR3 protein: CASSLPFFDAGELFF; CDR3 DNA: TGTGCCAGCAGCTTGCCATTTTTTGATGCCGGGGAGCTGTTTTTT; V gene: TRBV5-4; D gene: .; J gene: TRBJ2-2; clone size: .
CDR3 protein: CASSISGGAWETQYF; CDR3 DNA: TGTGCCAGCAGCATTAGCGGGGGGGCCTGGGAGACCCAGTACTTC; V gene: TRBV11-2; D gene: TRBD2; J gene: TRBJ2-5; clone size: .
CDR3 protein: CASSLPGSSSGNTIYF; CDR3 DNA: TGTGCCAGCAGTCTCCCAGGGTCGAGCTCTGGAAACACCATATATTTT; V gene: TRBV9; D gene: .; J gene: TRBJ1-3; clone size: .
CDR3 protein: CASSFVREGGQETQYF; CDR3 DNA: TGTGCCAGCAGCTTTGTCCGGGAGGGGGGTCAAGAGACCCAGTACTTC; V gene: TRBV7-2; D gene: TRBD2; J gene: TRBJ2-5; clone size: once
CDR3 protein: CASSITSQETQYF; CDR3 DNA: TGTGCCAGCAGCATCACTAGCCAAGAGACCCAGTACTTC; V gene: TRBV7-8; D gene: .; J gene: TRBJ2-5; clone size: .
CDR3 protein: CASSLAGTGDEKLFF; CDR3 DNA: TGTGCCAGCAGCTTGGCCGGGACAGGGGATGAAAAACTGTTTTTT; V gene: TRBV5-6; D gene: TRBD1; J gene: TRBJ1-4; clone size: .
CDR3 protein: CASSVAGVPTDTQYF; CDR3 DNA: TGTGCCAGCAGCGTAGCGGGGGTTCCCACAGATACGCAGTATTTT; V gene: TRBV9; D gene: .; J gene: TRBJ2-3; clone size: .
CDR3 protein: CASSSAGAETQYF; CDR3 DNA: TGTGCCAGCAGCTCAGCGGGGGCAGAGACCCAGTACTTC; V gene: TRBV7-9; D gene: TRBD2; J gene: TRBJ2-5; clone size: .
CDR3 protein: CASSLGSRENTIYF; CDR3 DNA: TGTGCCAGCAGCCTTGGGTCCAGAGAAAACACCATATATTTT; V gene: TRBV4-2; D gene: .; J gene: TRBJ1-3; clone size: .
CDR3 protein: CASSYFGKIADTQYF; CDR3 DNA: TGTGCCAGCAGTTATTTCGGGAAGATAGCAGATACGCAGTATTTT; V gene: TRBV6-5; D gene: .; J gene: TRBJ2-3; clone size: .
CDR3 protein: CASSVASGGNNSPLHF; CDR3 DNA: TGTGCCAGCAGCGTAGCTAGCGGGGGAAATAATTCACCCCTCCACTTT; V gene: TRBV9; D gene: .; J gene: TRBJ1-6; clone size: .
CDR3 protein: CASSQGLAGRLEQYF; CDR3 DNA: TGTGCCAGCAGCCAGGGACTAGCGGGGCGGCTCGAGCAGTACTTC; V gene: TRBV9; D gene: TRBD2; J gene: TRBJ2-7; clone size: .
CDR3 protein: CASSPRGGGANEQFF; CDR3 DNA: TGCGCCAGCAGCCCGAGGGGCGGGGGGGCGAATGAGCAGTTCTTC; V gene: TRBV5-1; D gene: TRBD2; J gene: TRBJ2-1; clone size: .
CDR3 protein: CASNPDRSSYEQYF; CDR3 DNA: TGTGCCAGCAATCCGGACAGGAGCTCCTACGAGCAGTACTTC; V gene: TRBV2; D gene: TRBD1; J gene: TRBJ2-7; clone size: .
CDR3 protein: CASSKRGDYGYTF; CDR3 DNA: TGTGCCAGCAGCAAAAGGGGGGACTATGGCTACACCTTC; V gene: TRBV21-1; D gene: .; J gene: TRBJ1-2; clone size: .
CDR3 protein: CAISVRSRGRKRDYGYTF; CDR3 DNA: TGTGCCATCAGTGTCAGATCAAGGGGGCGAAAAAGAGACTATGGCTACACCTTC; V gene: TRBV10-3; D gene: TRBD1; J gene: TRBJ1-2; clone size: .
CDR3 protein: CASGPRVGENTIYF; CDR3 DNA: TGTGCTAGTGGTCCAAGGGTTGGGGAAAACACCATATATTTT; V gene: TRBV12-5; D gene: .; J gene: TRBJ1-3; clone size: once
CDR3 protein: CASSLRDLISPLHF; CDR3 DNA: TGTGCCAGCAGCTTGCGGGACCTCATTTCACCCCTCCACTTT; V gene: TRBV5-6; D gene: .; J gene: TRBJ1-6; clone size: .
CDR3 protein: CASSWDRDRNLRQYF; CDR3 DNA: TGTGCCAGCAGTTGGGACCGGGACAGAAATCTTCGGCAGTACTTC; V gene: TRBV6-1; D gene: TRBD1; J gene: TRBJ2-7; clone size: .
CDR3 protein: CASSLQHSSGNTIYF; CDR3 DNA: TGTGCCAGCAGCTTACAACACAGCTCTGGAAACACCATATATTTT; V gene: TRBV7-9; D gene: .; J gene: TRBJ1-3; clone size: .
CDR3 protein: CASSPERNEAFF; CDR3 DNA: TGTGCCAGCTCACCGGAAAGAAATGAAGCTTTCTTT; V gene: TRBV18; D gene: .; J gene: TRBJ1-1; clone size: .
CDR3 protein: CASSSPGGASYGYTF; CDR3 DNA: TGTGCCAGCAGCTCCCCAGGGGGGGCGAGCTATGGCTACACCTTC; V gene: TRBV9; D gene: TRBD1; J gene: TRBJ1-2; clone size: .
CDR3 protein: CASSLNFRGANEKLFF; CDR3 DNA: TGTGCCAGCAGCTTAAATTTCAGGGGCGCTAATGAAAAACTGTTTTTT; V gene: TRBV7-2; D gene: .; J gene: TRBJ1-4; clone size: .
CDR3 protein: CASSPLRGNQPQHF; CDR3 DNA: TGCGCCAGCAGCCCCTTGAGGGGCAATCAGCCCCAGCATTTT; V gene: TRBV4-1; D gene: .; J gene: TRBJ1-5; clone size: .
CDR3 protein: CASRPPDTDEQFF; CDR3 DNA: TGTGCCAGCAGACCCCCTGACACGGATGAGCAGTTCTTC; V gene: TRBV7-9; D gene: .; J gene: TRBJ2-1; clone size: few
CDR3 protein: CASSIALGQTTTNEKLFF; CDR3 DNA: TGTGCCAGTAGTATAGCCTTGGGACAGACAACAACTAATGAAAAACTGTTTTTT; V gene: TRBV19; D gene: TRBD1; J gene: TRBJ1-4; clone size: .
CDR3 protein: CASSSTTGRAFF; CDR3 DNA: TGTGCCAGTTCCTCTACGACAGGGCGAGCTTTCTTT; V gene: TRBV19; D gene: TRBD1; J gene: TRBJ1-1; clone size: .
CDR3 protein: CASSRTANTEAFF; CDR3 DNA: TGTGCCAGCAGCCGGACAGCGAACACTGAAGCTTTCTTT; V gene: TRBV7-3; D gene: .; J gene: TRBJ1-1; clone size: .
CDR3 protein: CASSLAFGRIDEAFF; CDR3 DNA: TGTGCCAGCAGCTTAGCTTTCGGCAGAATCGATGAAGCTTTCTTT; V gene: TRBV7-9; D gene: .; J gene: TRBJ1-1; clone size: .
CDR3 protein: CASTLGRSGANVLTF; CDR3 DNA: TGTGCCAGCACTCTAGGACGCTCTGGGGCCAACGTCCTGACTTTC; V gene: TRBV2; D gene: .; J gene: TRBJ2-6; clone size: .
CDR3 protein: CASSGTSPEKLFF; CDR3 DNA: TGTGCCTCCTCCGGGACATCCCCTGAAAAACTGTTTTTT; V gene: TRBV10-3; D gene: .; J gene: TRBJ1-4; clone size: .
CDR3 protein: CASQPTGGTFSNQPQHF; CDR3 DNA: TGTGCCAGTCAACCGACAGGGGGGACTTTTAGCAATCAGCCCCAGCATTTT; V gene: TRBV19; D gene: TRBD1; J gene: TRBJ1-5; clone size: .
CDR3 protein: CASSQSGGTGNTIYF; CDR3 DNA: TGCGCCAGCAGTCAATCGGGGGGAACTGGAAACACCATATATTTT; V gene: TRBV4-3; D gene: .; J gene: TRBJ1-3; clone size: few
CDR3 protein: CASSVGRPSYEQYF; CDR3 DNA: TGTGCCAGCAGCGTAGGACGCCCGTCCTACGAGCAGTACTTC; V gene: TRBV9; D gene: .; J gene: TRBJ2-7; clone size: .
CDR3 protein: CASSSGQGNTGELFF; CDR3 DNA: TGTGCCAGCAGCTCTGGACAGGGGAACACCGGGGAGCTGTTTTTT; V gene: TRBV5-5; D gene: TRBD1; J gene: TRBJ2-2; clone size: once
CDR3 protein: CASEFGTLAYNEQFF; CDR3 DNA: TGTGCTAGCGAGTTTGGAACGCTTGCCTACAATGAGCAGTTCTTC; V gene: TRBV12-5; D gene: .; J gene: TRBJ2-1; clone size: .
CDR3 protein: CASSVDPPPAEAFF; CDR3 DNA: TGTGCCAGCAGCGTAGACCCCCCTCCTGCTGAAGCTTTCTTT; V gene: TRBV9; D gene: .; J gene: TRBJ1-1; clone size: .
CDR3 protein: CASSLDRGETQYF; CDR3 DNA: TGTGCCAGCAGCTTAGATCGCGGGGAGACCCAGTACTTC; V gene: TRBV7-2; D gene: .; J gene: TRBJ2-5; clone size: .
CDR3 protein: CASSFTGAQETQYF; CDR3 DNA: TGTGCCAGCAGCTTTACAGGGGCCCAAGAGACCCAGTACTTC; V gene: TRBV7-2; D gene: TRBD1; J gene: TRBJ2-5; clone size: .
CDR3 protein: CASSEHGRMETQYF; CDR3 DNA: TGTGCCAGCAGTGAACACGGACGTATGGAGACCCAGTACTTC; V gene: TRBV6-1; D gene: .; J gene: TRBJ2-5; clone size: .
CDR3 protein: CASSPRTGYVDGYTF; CDR3 DNA: TGTGCCAGCAGCCCCCGGACAGGGTACGTGGATGGCTACACCTTC; V gene: TRBV7-6; D gene: TRBD1; J gene: TRBJ1-2; clone size: .
CDR3 protein: CASSRSGGDYNEQFF; CDR3 DNA: TGTGCCAGCAGTCGGAGCGGGGGGGATTACAATGAGCAGTTCTTC; V gene: TRBV7-9; D gene: TRBD2; J gene: TRBJ2-1; clone size: once